This T cell receptor (beta chain) was identified during a study of T cells in localized non-small cell lung cancer. Findings and limits, study-wide: Highest T cell clonality was seen in uninvolved adjacent lung, surpassing that measured in tumor.

The CDR3 consists of 14 residues. In germline, CDR1 is LGHNA, CDR2 YSLEER. The germline V and J ends were trimmed by 2 bases and 8 bases, with 12 bases remaining between them. About this clone itself: Antigen: not known.

Assay used: immunoSEQ multiplex PCR; TCRdb lists only in-frame clones, some missing. The top ten hold about a sixth of the sample, which has 53,000 or so clones, roughly 83% seen once. The genes are TRBV4-3 and TRBJ1-4; perhaps TRBD1 as D (6 bases). Sample: peripheral blood mononuclear cells, taken before any cancer treatment. The sequence was obtained from a man aged 35 to 69 with stage III lung adenocarcinoma. The CDR3 DNA reads as TGCGCCAGCAGCCAAAACGGACAGTACGAAAAACTGTTTTTT. Translating gives CASSQNGQYEKLFF.